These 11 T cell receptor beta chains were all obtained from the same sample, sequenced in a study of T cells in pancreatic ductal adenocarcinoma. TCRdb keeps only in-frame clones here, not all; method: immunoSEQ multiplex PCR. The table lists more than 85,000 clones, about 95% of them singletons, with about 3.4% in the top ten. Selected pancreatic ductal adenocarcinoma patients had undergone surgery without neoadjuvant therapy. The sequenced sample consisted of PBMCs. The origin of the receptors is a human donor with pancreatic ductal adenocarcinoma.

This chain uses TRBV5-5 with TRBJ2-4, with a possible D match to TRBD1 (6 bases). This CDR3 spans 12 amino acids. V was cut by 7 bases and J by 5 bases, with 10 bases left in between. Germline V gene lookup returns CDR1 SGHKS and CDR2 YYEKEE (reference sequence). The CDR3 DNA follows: TGTGCCAGCGACTCAGGGGAAAACATTCAGTACTTC. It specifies CASDSGENIQYF.

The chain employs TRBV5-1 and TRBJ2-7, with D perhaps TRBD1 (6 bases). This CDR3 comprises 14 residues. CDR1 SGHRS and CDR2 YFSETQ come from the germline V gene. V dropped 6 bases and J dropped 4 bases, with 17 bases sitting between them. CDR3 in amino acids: CASTLGRGGYEQYF. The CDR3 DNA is TGCGCCAGCACTCTGGGCAGGGGTGGGTACGAGCAGTACTTC.

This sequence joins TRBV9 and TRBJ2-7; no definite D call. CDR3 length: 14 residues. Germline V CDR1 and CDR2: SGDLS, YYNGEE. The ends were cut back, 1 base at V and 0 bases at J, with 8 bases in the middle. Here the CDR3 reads CASSVSAVSYEQYF. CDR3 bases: TGTGCCAGCAGCGTATCGGCGGTCTCCTACGAGCAGTACTTC.

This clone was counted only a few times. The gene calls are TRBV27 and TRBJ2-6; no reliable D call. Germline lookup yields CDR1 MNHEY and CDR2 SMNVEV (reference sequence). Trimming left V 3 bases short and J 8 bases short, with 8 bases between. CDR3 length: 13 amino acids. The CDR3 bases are TGTGCCAGCAGTTTGAGTCTTTCCAACGTCCTGACTTTC. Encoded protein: CASSLSLSNVLTF.

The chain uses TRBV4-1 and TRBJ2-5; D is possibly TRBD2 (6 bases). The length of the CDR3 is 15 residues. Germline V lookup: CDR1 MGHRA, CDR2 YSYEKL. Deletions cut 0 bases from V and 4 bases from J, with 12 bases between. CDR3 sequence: CASSQDRGAIETQYF. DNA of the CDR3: TGCGCCAGCAGCCAAGATCGCGGGGCTATAGAGACCCAGTACTTC.

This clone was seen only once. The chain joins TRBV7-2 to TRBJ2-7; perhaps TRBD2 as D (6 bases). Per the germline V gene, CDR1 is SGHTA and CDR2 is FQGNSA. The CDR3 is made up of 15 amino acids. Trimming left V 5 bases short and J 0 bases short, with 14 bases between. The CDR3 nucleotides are TGTGCCAGCAGCGCTAGACTAGAAAGCTCCTACGAGCAGTACTTC. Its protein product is CASSARLESSYEQYF.

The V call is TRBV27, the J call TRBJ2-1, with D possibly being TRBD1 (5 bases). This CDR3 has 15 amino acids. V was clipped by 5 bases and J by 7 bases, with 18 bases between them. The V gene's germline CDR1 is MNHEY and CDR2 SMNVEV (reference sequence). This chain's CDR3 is CASSETGFRWNEQFF. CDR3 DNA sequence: TGTGCCAGCAGTGAAACAGGATTTAGGTGGAATGAGCAGTTCTTC.

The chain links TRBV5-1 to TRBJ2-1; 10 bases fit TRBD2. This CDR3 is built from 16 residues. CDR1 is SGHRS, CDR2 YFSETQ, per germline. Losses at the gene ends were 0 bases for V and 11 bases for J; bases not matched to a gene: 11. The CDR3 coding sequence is TGCGCCAGCAGCTTGGCCACAGGACTAGCGGTACACAAGCAGTTCTTC. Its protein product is CASSLATGLAVHKQFF.

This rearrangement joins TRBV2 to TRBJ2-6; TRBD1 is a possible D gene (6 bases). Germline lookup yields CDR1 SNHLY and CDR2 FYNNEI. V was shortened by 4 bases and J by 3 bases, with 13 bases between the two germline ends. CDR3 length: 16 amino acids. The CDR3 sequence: CASSVTGTSGANVLTF. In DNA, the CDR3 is TGTGCCAGCAGTGTTACAGGGACAAGTGGGGCCAACGTCCTGACTTTC. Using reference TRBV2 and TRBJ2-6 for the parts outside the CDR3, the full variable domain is EPEVTQTPSHQVTQMGQEVILRCVPISNHLYFYWYRQILGQKVEFLVSFYNNEISEKSEIFDDQFSVERPDGSNFTLKIRSTKLEDSAMYFCASSVTGTSGANVLTFGAGSRLTVL.

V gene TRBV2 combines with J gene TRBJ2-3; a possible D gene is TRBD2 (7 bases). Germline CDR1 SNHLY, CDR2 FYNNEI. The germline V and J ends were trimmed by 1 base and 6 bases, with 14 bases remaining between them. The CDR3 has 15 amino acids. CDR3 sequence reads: CASSEEGGGPDTQYF. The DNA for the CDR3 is TGTGCCAGCAGTGAAGAGGGGGGAGGGCCTGATACGCAGTATTTT.

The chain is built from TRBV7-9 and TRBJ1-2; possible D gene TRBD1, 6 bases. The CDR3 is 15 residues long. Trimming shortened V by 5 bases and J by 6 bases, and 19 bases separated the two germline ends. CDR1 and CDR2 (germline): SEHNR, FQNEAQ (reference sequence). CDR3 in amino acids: CASSQRFSGADGYTF. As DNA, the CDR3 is TGTGCCAGCAGCCAAAGGTTTTCAGGGGCGGATGGCTACACCTTC.